What follows describes a single T cell receptor (beta chain). The antigen is unknown. Both 60 Vbeta primers and 13 Jbeta primers went into the PCR. Some clones are missing from TCRdb's copy, which holds only in-frame ones; the method was immunoSEQ multiplex PCR. In the table there are approximately 220,000 clones, approximately 82% of which are singletons. This record comes from a study of cytomegalovirus exposure and HLA in healthy donors. Study results and limitations: Reports indicate that TCR beta sequences accurately predicted the HLA-A and HLA-B alleles of most subjects. Common viral pathogens (according to a later analysis) appeared linked to several of the most significant clusters.

CDR1 and CDR2 from the germline V gene are MNHNS and SASEGT. This CDR3 has 13 residues. The J segment lost 6 bases and the V segment lost 7 bases, leaving 7 bases of the junction unmatched. Specimen: PBMCs. V is TRBV6-1 and J is TRBJ2-7, with 9 bases identical to TRBD1. This clonotype was obtained from a man younger than 30 in good health and CMV-seronegative. The CDR3: CASKKQGASEQYF. CDR3 bases: TGTGCCAGCAAGAAACAGGGGGCAAGCGAGCAGTACTTC.